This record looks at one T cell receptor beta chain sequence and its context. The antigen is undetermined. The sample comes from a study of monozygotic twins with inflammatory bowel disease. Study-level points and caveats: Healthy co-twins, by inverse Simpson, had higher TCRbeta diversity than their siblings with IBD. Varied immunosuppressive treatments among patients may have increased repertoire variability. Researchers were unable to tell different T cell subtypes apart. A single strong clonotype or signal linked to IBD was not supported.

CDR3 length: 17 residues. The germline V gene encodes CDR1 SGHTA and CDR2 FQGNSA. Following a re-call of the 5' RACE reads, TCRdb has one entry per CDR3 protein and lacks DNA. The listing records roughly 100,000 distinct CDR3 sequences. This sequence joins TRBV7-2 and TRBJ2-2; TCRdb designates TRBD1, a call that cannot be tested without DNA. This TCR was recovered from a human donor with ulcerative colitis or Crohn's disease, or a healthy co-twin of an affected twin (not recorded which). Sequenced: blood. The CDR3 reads CASSLFQGALGAGELFF.